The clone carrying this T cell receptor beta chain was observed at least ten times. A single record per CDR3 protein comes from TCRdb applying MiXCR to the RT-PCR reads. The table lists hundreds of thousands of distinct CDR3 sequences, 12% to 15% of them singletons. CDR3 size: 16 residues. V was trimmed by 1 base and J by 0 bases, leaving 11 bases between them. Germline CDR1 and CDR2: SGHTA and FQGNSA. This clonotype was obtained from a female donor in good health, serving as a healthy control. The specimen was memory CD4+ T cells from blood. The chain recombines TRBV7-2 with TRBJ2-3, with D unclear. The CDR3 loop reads CASSLVRSDSTDTQYF. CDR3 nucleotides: TGTGCCAGCAGCTTAGTTAGGTCGGATAGCACAGATACGCAGTATTTT.